The 7 T cell receptor beta chains reported below all come from one sample, sequenced in a study of blood T cells in healthy people across ages. With a J-beta primer mix and a sample-barcoded 5' primer, a second PCR ran about 6 to 11 cycles. Each CDR3 protein is one row after TCRdb ran MiXCR on the 5' RACE reads. The sample contains hundreds of thousands of distinct CDR3 sequences, under 55% of which appear only once. The sequencing sample was made of blood. The receptors derive from a man aged 55 to 70 in good health.

This clonotype showed up just once. The rearrangement uses TRBV5-1 and TRBJ2-3; D is unresolved. Looked up from germline, CDR1 is SGHRS and CDR2 is YFSETQ. This CDR3 region has 13 residues. The V and J ends lost 6 bases and 4 bases respectively, with 12 bases between them. This CDR3 is CASTQQAPDTQYF. CDR3 DNA: TGCGCCAGCACCCAGCAGGCTCCAGATACGCAGTATTTT.

This clonotype was seen more than once but under ten times. This chain connects TRBV7-2 to TRBJ2-5, with a possible D match to TRBD2 (6 bases). The J call may be wrong; the DNA end is better matched by TRBJ2-7. This CDR3 spans 14 amino acids. Germline V gene lookup returns CDR1 SGHTA and CDR2 FQGNSA. The CDR3 DNA sequence: TGTGCCAGCAGCTTCGGGGGAGGCCGGAGCGAGCAGTACTTC. Its translation is CASSFGGGRSEQYF.

The chain joins TRBV5-1 to TRBJ2-1; 7 bases align to TRBD1. Germline V lookup: CDR1 SGHRS, CDR2 YFSETQ. The V segment lost 4 bases and the J segment 12 bases; nucleotides outside the gene matches: 13. This CDR3 contains 14 residues. The CDR3 spells CASSTRQGPDRQFF. The CDR3 nucleotides read TGCGCCAGCAGCACCCGACAGGGCCCCGATCGGCAGTTCTTC.

This chain joins TRBV7-2 and TRBJ1-2; D is perhaps TRBD1 (6 bases). Trimming shortened V by 7 bases and J by 2 bases, and 8 bases separated the two germline ends. In germline, CDR1 is SGHTA, CDR2 FQGNSA. The CDR3 is 12 amino acids. The CDR3 reads CASIDRNYGYTF. Written as DNA, the CDR3 is TGTGCCAGCATAGACAGGAACTATGGCTACACCTTC.

This clonotype occurred a few times. The rearrangement joins TRBV6-1 to TRBJ2-1, with TRBD1 as a possible D gene (6 bases). Germline lookup yields CDR1 MNHNS and CDR2 SASEGT. The V end lost 6 bases, the J end lost 0 bases, and 9 bases lay between the germline ends. This CDR3 comprises 14 residues. The CDR3: CASRNRASYNEQFF. In nucleotides, the CDR3 is TGTGCCAGCAGGAACAGGGCCTCCTACAATGAGCAGTTCTTC.

Only a few counts were recorded for this clonotype. V gene TRBV7-3 combines with J gene TRBJ2-6; the D gene could be TRBD1 or TRBD2 (5 bases each). Between the trimmed V and J ends, which lost 2 bases and 4 bases, there was a span of 9 bases. Germline CDR1 and CDR2: SGHTA and FQGTGA. The CDR3 loop spans 15 amino acids. DNA of the CDR3: TGTGCCAGCAGCTTATCAGGGACCGGGGCCAACGTCCTGACTTTC. It codes for CASSLSGTGANVLTF.

This clonotype was seen only a few times. The rearrangement links TRBV6-2 or TRBV6-3 to TRBJ2-1; unclear D gene. The CDR3 consists of 13 residues. CDR1 is MNHEY and CDR2 is SVGEGT in the germline V gene. Trimming left V 2 bases short and J 3 bases short, with 5 bases between. Here the CDR3 reads CASSYRGYNEQFF. CDR3 bases: TGTGCCAGCAGTTACAGAGGCTACAATGAGCAGTTCTTC.